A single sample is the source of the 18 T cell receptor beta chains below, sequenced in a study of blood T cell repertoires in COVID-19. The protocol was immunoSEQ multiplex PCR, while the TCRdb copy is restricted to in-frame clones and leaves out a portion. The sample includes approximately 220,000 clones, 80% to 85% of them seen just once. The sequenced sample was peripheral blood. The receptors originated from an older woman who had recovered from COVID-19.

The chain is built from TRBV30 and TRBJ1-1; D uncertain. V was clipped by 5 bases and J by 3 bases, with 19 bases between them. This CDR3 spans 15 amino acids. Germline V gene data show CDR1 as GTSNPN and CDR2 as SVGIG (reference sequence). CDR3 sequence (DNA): TGTGCCTGGTTTGCAGCATACCGGGATGACACTGAAGCTTTCTTT. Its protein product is CAWFAAYRDDTEAFF.

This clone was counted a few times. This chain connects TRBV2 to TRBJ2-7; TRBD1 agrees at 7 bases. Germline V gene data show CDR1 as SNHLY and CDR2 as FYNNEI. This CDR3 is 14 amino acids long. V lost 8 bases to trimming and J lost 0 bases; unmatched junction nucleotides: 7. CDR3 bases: TGTGCCAGCGGACAGGATTTGGACTCCTACGAGCAGTACTTC. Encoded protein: CASGQDLDSYEQYF.

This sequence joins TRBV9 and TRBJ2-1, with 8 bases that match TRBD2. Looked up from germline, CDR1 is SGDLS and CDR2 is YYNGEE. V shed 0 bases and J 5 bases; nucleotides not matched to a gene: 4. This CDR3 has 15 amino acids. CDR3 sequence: CASSVALAGNNEQFF. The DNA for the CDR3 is TGTGCCAGCAGCGTAGCCTTAGCGGGGAACAATGAGCAGTTCTTC.

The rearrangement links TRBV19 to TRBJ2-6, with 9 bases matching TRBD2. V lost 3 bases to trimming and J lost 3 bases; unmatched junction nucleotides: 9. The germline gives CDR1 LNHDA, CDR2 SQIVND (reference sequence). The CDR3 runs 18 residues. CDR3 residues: CASSMLAGPSGGANVLTF. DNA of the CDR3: TGTGCCAGTAGTATGCTAGCGGGGCCTTCTGGTGGGGCCAACGTCCTGACTTTC. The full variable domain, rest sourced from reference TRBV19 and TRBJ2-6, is DGGITQSPKYLFRKEGQNVTLSCEQNLNHDAMYWYRQDPGQGLRLIYYSQIVNDFQKGDIAEGYSVSREKKESFPLTVTSAQKNPTAFYLCASSMLAGPSGGANVLTFGAGSRLTVL.

The CDR3 bases are TGTGCCAGCAGCGGCGGAGACTACAATGAGCAGTTCTTC. Translation gives CASSGGDYNEQFF. This sequence joins TRBV9 and TRBJ2-1; D unresolved. The V end lost 3 bases, the J end lost 3 bases, and 7 bases lay between the germline ends. CDR3 size: 13 residues. CDR1 is SGDLS and CDR2 is YYNGEE in the germline V gene.

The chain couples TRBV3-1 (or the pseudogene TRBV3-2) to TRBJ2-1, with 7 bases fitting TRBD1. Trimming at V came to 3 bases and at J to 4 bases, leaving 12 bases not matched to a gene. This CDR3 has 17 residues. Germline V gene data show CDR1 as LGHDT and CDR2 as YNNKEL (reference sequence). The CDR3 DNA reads TGTGCCAGCAGCCACCACAGGGGCTGGACAGAGTACAATGAGCAGTTCTTC. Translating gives CASSHHRGWTEYNEQFF.

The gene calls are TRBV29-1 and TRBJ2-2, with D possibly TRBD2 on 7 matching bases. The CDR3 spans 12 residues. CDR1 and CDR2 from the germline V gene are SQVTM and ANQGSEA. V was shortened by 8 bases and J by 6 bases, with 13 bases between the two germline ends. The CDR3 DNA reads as TGCAGCTCAATAGGGGGGGCCGGGGAGCTGTTTTTT. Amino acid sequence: CSSIGGAGELFF.

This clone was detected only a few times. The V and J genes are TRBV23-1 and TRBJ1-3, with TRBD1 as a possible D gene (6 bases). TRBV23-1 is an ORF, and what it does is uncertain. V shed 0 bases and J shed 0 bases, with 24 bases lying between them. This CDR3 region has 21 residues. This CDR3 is CASSQSGWDFRTDYSGNTIYF. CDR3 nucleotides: TGCGCCAGCAGTCAATCAGGGTGGGATTTTAGGACAGATTACTCTGGAAACACCATATATTTT.

CDR3 bases: TGTGCCAGCAGCTTAGGTCCTCCCGGGACTAGCCAGGAGACCCAGTACTTC. Translated: CASSLGPPGTSQETQYF. The chain employs TRBV11-2 and TRBJ2-5, with TRBD2 identical over 9 bases. V lost 1 base, J lost 5 bases, and 11 bases stayed unmatched. The germline V gene encodes CDR1 SGHAT and CDR2 FQNNGV. There are 17 residues in the CDR3.

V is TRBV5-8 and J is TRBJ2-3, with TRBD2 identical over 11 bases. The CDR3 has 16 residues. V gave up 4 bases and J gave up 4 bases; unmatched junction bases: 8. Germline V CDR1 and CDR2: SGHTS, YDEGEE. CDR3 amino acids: CASSPGTSGVSDTQYF. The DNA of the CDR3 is TGTGCCAGCAGCCCGGGGACTAGCGGAGTCTCAGATACGCAGTATTTT.

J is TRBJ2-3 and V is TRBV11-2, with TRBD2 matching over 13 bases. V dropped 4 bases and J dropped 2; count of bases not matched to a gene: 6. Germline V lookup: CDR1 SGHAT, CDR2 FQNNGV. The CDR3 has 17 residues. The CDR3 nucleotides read TGTGCCAGCAGCTCGCGGACTAGCGGGGGTTCCACAGATACGCAGTATTTT. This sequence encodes CASSSRTSGGSTDTQYF.

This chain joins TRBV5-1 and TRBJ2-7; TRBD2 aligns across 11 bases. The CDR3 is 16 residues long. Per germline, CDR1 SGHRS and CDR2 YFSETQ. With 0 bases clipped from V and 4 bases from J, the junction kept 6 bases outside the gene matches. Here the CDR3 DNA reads TGCGCCAGCAGCTTGGTTAGCGGGGGGGAAGGATACGAGCAGTACTTC. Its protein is CASSLVSGGEGYEQYF. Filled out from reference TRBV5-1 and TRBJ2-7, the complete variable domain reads KAGVTQTPRYLIKTRGQQVTLSCSPISGHRSVSWYQQTPGQGLQFLFEYFSETQRNKGNFPGRFSGRQFSNSRSEMNVSTLELGDSALYLCASSLVSGGEGYEQYFGPGTRLTVT.

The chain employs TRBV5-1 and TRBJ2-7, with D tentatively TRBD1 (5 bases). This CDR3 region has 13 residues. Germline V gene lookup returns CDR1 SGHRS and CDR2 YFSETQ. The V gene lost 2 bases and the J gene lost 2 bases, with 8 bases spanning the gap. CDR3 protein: CASSLTQAYEQYF. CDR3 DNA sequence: TGCGCCAGCAGCTTAACACAGGCCTACGAGCAGTACTTC.

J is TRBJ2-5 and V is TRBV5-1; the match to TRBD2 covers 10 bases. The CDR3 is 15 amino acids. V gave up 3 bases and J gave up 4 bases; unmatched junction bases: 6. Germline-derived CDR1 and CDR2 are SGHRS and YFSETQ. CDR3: CASSSSSGGRETQYF. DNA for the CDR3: TGCGCCAGCAGCTCCTCTAGCGGGGGACGAGAGACCCAGTACTTC. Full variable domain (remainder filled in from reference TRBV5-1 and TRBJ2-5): KAGVTQTPRYLIKTRGQQVTLSCSPISGHRSVSWYQQTPGQGLQFLFEYFSETQRNKGNFPGRFSGRQFSNSRSEMNVSTLELGDSALYLCASSSSSGGRETQYFGPGTRLLVL.

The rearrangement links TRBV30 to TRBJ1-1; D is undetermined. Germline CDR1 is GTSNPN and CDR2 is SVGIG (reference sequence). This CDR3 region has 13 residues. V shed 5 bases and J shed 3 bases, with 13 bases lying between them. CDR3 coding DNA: TGTGCCTGGGGGGAGGCAGGCTACACTGAAGCTTTCTTT. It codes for CAWGEAGYTEAFF.

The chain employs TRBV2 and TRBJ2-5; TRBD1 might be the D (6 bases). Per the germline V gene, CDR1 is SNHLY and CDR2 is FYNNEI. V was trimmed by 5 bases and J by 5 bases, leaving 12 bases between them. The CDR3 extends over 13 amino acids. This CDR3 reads CASSSTGYETQYF. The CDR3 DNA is TGTGCCAGCAGTTCCACAGGGTACGAGACCCAGTACTTC.

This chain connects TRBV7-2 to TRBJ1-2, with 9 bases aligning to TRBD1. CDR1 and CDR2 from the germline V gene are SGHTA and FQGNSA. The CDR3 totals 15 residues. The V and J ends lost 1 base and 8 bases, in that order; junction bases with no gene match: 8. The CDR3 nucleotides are TGTGCCAGCAGCTTAGTAGGTTGGGACAGGGTGGGCTACACCTTC. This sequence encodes CASSLVGWDRVGYTF. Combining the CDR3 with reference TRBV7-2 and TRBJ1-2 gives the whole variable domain GAGVSQSPSNKVTEKGKDVELRCDPISGHTALYWYRQSLGQGLEFLIYFQGNSAPDKSGLPSDRFSAERTGGSVSTLTIQRTQQEDSAVYLCASSLVGWDRVGYTFGSGTRLTVV.

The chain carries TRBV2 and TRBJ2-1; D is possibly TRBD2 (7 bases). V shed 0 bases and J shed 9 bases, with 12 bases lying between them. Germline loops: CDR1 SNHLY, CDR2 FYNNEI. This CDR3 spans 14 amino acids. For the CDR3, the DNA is TGTGCCAGCAGTGAAGCGGGGGGGGCCGTTGAGCAGTTCTTC. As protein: CASSEAGGAVEQFF.